The rows below give T cell receptor beta chains drawn from one sample of a study of T cell repertoires in cytomegalovirus infection. Using its own MiXCR run on the reads, TCRdb lists one record per CDR3 protein. Of about 740,000 distinct CDR3 sequences listed, roughly 35% are singletons. Sequenced input: PBMCs. The receptors originated from a human donor in good health (CMV status not recorded). Some clones in this sample may be carry-over from other donors' samples. The CDR3 runs from the conserved cysteine through the conserved F or W. Fields, in order: D gene, J gene, V gene, clone size, CDR3 DNA, CDR3 protein. D genes are given only for firm matches. Only part of the rows carry a size: once, few, many, or a class if the clone is expanded.

d_gene: .
j_gene: TRBJ2-7
v_gene: TRBV7-6
abundance: .
CDR3nt: TGTGCCAGCAGCTTAGGGACAGAGATCTACGAGCAGTACTTC
CDR3aa: CASSLGTEIYEQYF

d_gene: .
j_gene: TRBJ2-7
v_gene: TRBV11-2
abundance: .
CDR3nt: TGTGCCAGCAGCGCTGACTACGAGCAGTACTTC
CDR3aa: CASSADYEQYF

d_gene: .
j_gene: TRBJ1-5
v_gene: TRBV28
abundance: few
CDR3nt: TGTGCCAGCAGCCCGGACGCAGCAAGCAATCAGCCCCAGCATTTT
CDR3aa: CASSPDAASNQPQHF

d_gene: .
j_gene: TRBJ2-7
v_gene: TRBV5-6
abundance: .
CDR3nt: TGTGCCAGCAGCTTAGCTGACTACGAGCAGTACTTC
CDR3aa: CASSLADYEQYF

d_gene: .
j_gene: TRBJ2-1
v_gene: TRBV5-8
abundance: .
CDR3nt: TGTGCCAGCAGCTTCATCGGGGAATCCGGTTACAATGAGCAGTTCTTC
CDR3aa: CASSFIGESGYNEQFF

d_gene: .
j_gene: TRBJ2-3
v_gene: TRBV11-2
abundance: few
CDR3nt: TGTGCCAGCAGCTTATGGGACCGACCCACAGATACGCAGTATTTT
CDR3aa: CASSLWDRPTDTQYF

d_gene: TRBD2
j_gene: TRBJ2-3
v_gene: TRBV29-1
abundance: once
CDR3nt: TGCAGCGCTTCGGGACTAGCGGGGAGACAGGGGACAGATACGCAGTATTTT
CDR3aa: CSASGLAGRQGTDTQYF

d_gene: .
j_gene: TRBJ1-2
v_gene: TRBV7-8
abundance: .
CDR3nt: TGTGCCAGCAGCCAACAGGGTTCGGGGAACTATGGCTACACCTTC
CDR3aa: CASSQQGSGNYGYTF

d_gene: TRBD2
j_gene: TRBJ2-1
v_gene: TRBV10-3
abundance: few
CDR3nt: TGTGCCATCAGCTTACTAGCGGGAGGACTTGATGAGCAGTTCTTC
CDR3aa: CAISLLAGGLDEQFF

d_gene: .
j_gene: TRBJ2-1
v_gene: TRBV10-2
abundance: .
CDR3nt: TGCGCCAGCTCGATCCAGGGGCCCTCCTACAATGAGCAGTTCTTC
CDR3aa: CASSIQGPSYNEQFF

d_gene: .
j_gene: TRBJ1-4
v_gene: TRBV28
abundance: .
CDR3nt: TGTGCCAGCAGTTCCTCTCGGACTGGAGAAAAACTGTTTTTT
CDR3aa: CASSSSRTGEKLFF

d_gene: .
j_gene: TRBJ1-1
v_gene: TRBV20-1
abundance: .
CDR3nt: TGCAGTGCTAGAGCGCAGGGGTTGCGGGCTGAAGCTTTCTTT
CDR3aa: CSARAQGLRAEAFF

d_gene: .
j_gene: TRBJ2-7
v_gene: TRBV20-1
abundance: .
CDR3nt: TGCAGTGCTAGAGTCCTTCCCTTAAATCCCGGGGACACTCACTCCTACGAGCAGTACTTC
CDR3aa: CSARVLPLNPGDTHSYEQYF

d_gene: TRBD1
j_gene: TRBJ1-2
v_gene: TRBV7-3
abundance: .
CDR3nt: TGTGCCAGCAGCTTCTGGGACAGATCCTATGGCTACACCTTC
CDR3aa: CASSFWDRSYGYTF

d_gene: .
j_gene: TRBJ2-7
v_gene: TRBV5-1
abundance: .
CDR3nt: TGCGCCAGCAGCTTGGATAACGGGGCCCGGGAGCAGTACTTC
CDR3aa: CASSLDNGAREQYF

d_gene: .
j_gene: TRBJ2-7
v_gene: TRBV7-2
abundance: .
CDR3nt: TGTGCCAGCAGCCCCCAACGGGGGTACGAGCAGTACTTC
CDR3aa: CASSPQRGYEQYF

d_gene: .
j_gene: TRBJ1-2
v_gene: TRBV7-9
abundance: few
CDR3nt: TGTGCCAGCAGCTTTTCTCAAGCTAACTATGGCTACACCTTC
CDR3aa: CASSFSQANYGYTF

d_gene: .
j_gene: TRBJ2-7
v_gene: TRBV5-5
abundance: few
CDR3nt: TGTGCCAGCAGCTTGGTGTTGGCAGCTCCGTCCGAGCAGTACTTC
CDR3aa: CASSLVLAAPSEQYF

d_gene: .
j_gene: TRBJ2-6
v_gene: TRBV10-2
abundance: once
CDR3nt: TGCGCCAGCAGTGACCCCAGCTCTGGGGCCAACGTCCTGACTTTC
CDR3aa: CASSDPSSGANVLTF

d_gene: .
j_gene: TRBJ1-1
v_gene: TRBV12-3/TRBV12-4
abundance: .
CDR3nt: TGTGCCAGCACTATTCGACAGGATTTGAACACTGAAGCTTTCTTT
CDR3aa: CASTIRQDLNTEAFF

d_gene: .
j_gene: TRBJ1-5
v_gene: TRBV5-6
abundance: few
CDR3nt: TGTGCCAGCAGCTCCCGTCATCAGCCCCAGCATTTT
CDR3aa: CASSSRHQPQHF

d_gene: .
j_gene: TRBJ2-7
v_gene: TRBV5-1
abundance: .
CDR3nt: TGCGCCAGCAGCGGAACAGGGGGGGGACTATACGAGCAGTACTTC
CDR3aa: CASSGTGGGLYEQYF

d_gene: .
j_gene: TRBJ1-1
v_gene: TRBV20-1
abundance: few
CDR3nt: TGCAGTGTCCGAGGCAGGGTGAACACTGAAGCTTTCTTT
CDR3aa: CSVRGRVNTEAFF

d_gene: .
j_gene: TRBJ2-7
v_gene: TRBV27
abundance: .
CDR3nt: TGTGCCAGCAGCTTCCTCCCCGGGCCCTACGAGCAGTACTTC
CDR3aa: CASSFLPGPYEQYF

d_gene: .
j_gene: TRBJ2-2
v_gene: TRBV5-1
abundance: .
CDR3nt: TGCGCCAGCAGCGTGTTAGGGGGGAACACCGGGGAGCTGTTTTTT
CDR3aa: CASSVLGGNTGELFF

d_gene: TRBD1
j_gene: TRBJ1-6
v_gene: TRBV7-2
abundance: many
CDR3nt: TGTGCCAGCAGCTTAGGCCGGACAGGCCTACCCTTAGATTCACCCCTCCACTTT
CDR3aa: CASSLGRTGLPLDSPLHF

d_gene: .
j_gene: TRBJ2-5
v_gene: TRBV7-9
abundance: few
CDR3nt: TGTGCCAGCAGCCCGCCCTTCTCGGGACTTCAAGAGACCCAGTACTTC
CDR3aa: CASSPPFSGLQETQYF

d_gene: .
j_gene: TRBJ1-5
v_gene: TRBV7-2
abundance: many
CDR3nt: TGTGCCAGCAGCCTCCGGTGGTCCGGGGTGGGCAATCAGCCCCAGCATTTT
CDR3aa: CASSLRWSGVGNQPQHF

d_gene: .
j_gene: TRBJ1-2
v_gene: TRBV20-1
abundance: .
CDR3nt: TGCAGTGCTAGAGAAGCGGGGGTTGTCTATGGCTACACCTTC
CDR3aa: CSAREAGVVYGYTF